The 26 T cell receptor beta chains given below trace back to one sample, sequenced in a study of technical replicates of blood from a few donors. Profiled with immunoSEQ multiplex PCR; TCRdb holds only in-frame clones, not every one. Among tens of thousands of clones listed, approximately 78% were seen once. What was sequenced was PBMCs. These receptors all stem from a human donor in good health. Some clones in this sample may be carry-over from other donors' samples.

The J gene is TRBJ1-1, the V gene TRBV4-3, with D possibly TRBD1 on 5 matching bases. The CDR3 contains 13 residues. Trimming took 5 bases from V and 2 from J, leaving 9 bases between them. CDR1 and CDR2 (germline): LGHNA, YSLEER. The CDR3 coding sequence is TGCGCCAGCAGCGCACAGGAAAACACTGAAGCTTTCTTT. Translation: CASSAQENTEAFF.

CDR3 DNA sequence: TGTGCCAGCAGCCAAGATCGGCTAGCGCCCTACAATGAGCAGTTCTTC. Protein product: CASSQDRLAPYNEQFF. The V and J genes are TRBV4-2 and TRBJ2-1; a possible D gene is TRBD2 (6 bases). CDR3 length: 16 residues. With 0 bases removed from V and 2 bases from J, the gap between germline ends came to 11 bases. Germline CDR1 LGHNA, CDR2 YNFKEQ.

The V gene is TRBV9, the J gene TRBJ1-5, with 10 bases aligning to TRBD1. Trimming took 6 bases from V and 5 from J; bases not matched to a gene: 5. Germline CDR1 reads SGDLS; CDR2 reads YYNGEE. The CDR3 covers 14 residues. The CDR3 sequence: CASTPGQGDQPQHF. The CDR3 coding sequence is TGTGCCAGCACTCCCGGACAGGGGGATCAGCCCCAGCATTTT.

V and J are TRBV21-1 and TRBJ2-2; the table gives TRBD2 as D, unverified against the DNA. TRBV21-1 is marked as a pseudogene. This CDR3 comprises 16 residues. CDR3 bases: TGTGCCAGCAGCAAACATAGCGGGGCGAACACCGGGGAGCTGTTTTTT. It specifies CASSKHSGANTGELFF.

The chain combines TRBV29-1 with TRBJ2-7, with D tentatively TRBD1 (5 bases). The germline CDR1 and CDR2 sequences are SQVTM and ANQGSEA. CDR3 length: 13 residues. V was pared by 0 bases and J by 7 bases, with 13 bases between. As DNA, the CDR3 is TGCAGCGTTGAAGATCCTAATAAGGGGGAGCAGTACTTC. This encodes CSVEDPNKGEQYF.

The rearrangement joins TRBV29-1 to TRBJ2-7; D remains ambiguous. There are 12 residues in the CDR3. Germline V CDR1 and CDR2: SQVTM, ANQGSEA. V was trimmed by 7 bases and J by 0 bases, leaving 10 bases between them. CDR3 in DNA: TGCAGCGCTTCCGGGTCCTCCTACGAGCAGTACTTC. It is translated as CSASGSSYEQYF.

The V and J genes are TRBV15 and TRBJ1-2, with 7 bases lining up with TRBD1. CDR3 length: 14 residues. Per the germline V gene, CDR1 is LNHNV and CDR2 is YYDKDF (reference sequence). V lost 0 bases to trimming and J lost 9 bases; unmatched junction nucleotides: 7. The CDR3 region has the DNA TGTGCCACCAGCAGAGATCGACAGGGAGTACGCTACACCTTC. Translating it yields CATSRDRQGVRYTF.

The V and J genes are TRBV9 and TRBJ2-3; 9 bases line up with TRBD2. The CDR3 has 15 residues. V lost 0 bases and J lost 5; bases outside the gene matches: 4. Germline CDR1 is SGDLS and CDR2 is YYNGEE. The CDR3 region is CASSVAGLAIDTQYF. Here the CDR3 DNA reads TGTGCCAGCAGCGTAGCGGGACTAGCTATAGATACGCAGTATTTT. Complete variable domain (other parts from reference TRBV9 and TRBJ2-3): DSGVTQTPKHLITATGQRVTLRCSPRSGDLSVYWYQQSLDQGLQFLIQYYNGEERAKGNILERFSAQQFPDLHSELNLSSLELGDSALYFCASSVAGLAIDTQYFGPGTRLTVL.

The V and J genes are TRBV28 and TRBJ2-5, with D possibly being TRBD1 (5 bases). Deletions cut 3 bases from V and 5 bases from J, with 10 bases between. The CDR3 spans 13 residues. The germline V gene has CDR1 MDHEN and CDR2 SYDVKM. The CDR3 loop reads CASSLNRLETQYF. The CDR3 DNA reads as TGTGCCAGCAGTTTGAACAGGTTGGAGACCCAGTACTTC.

The chain employs TRBV7-9 and TRBJ2-3; 13 bases line up with TRBD2. From germline, CDR1 is SEHNR and CDR2 FQNEAQ (reference sequence). Unmatched junction bases numbered 5, after V lost 5 bases and J lost 0 bases. The CDR3 is made up of 17 amino acids. The CDR3 bases are TGTGCCAGCAGCCCGACTAGCGGGGGGTCTAGCACAGATACGCAGTATTTT. Residues: CASSPTSGGSSTDTQYF.

This clone was observed a handful of times. The chain has TRBV5-1 and TRBJ1-3, with unresolved D. Trimming cost V 0 bases and J 0 bases, with 4 bases left between them. The CDR3 extends over 14 amino acids. Germline assignment: CDR1 SGHRS and CDR2 YFSETQ. CDR3 sequence reads: CASSLGSSGNTIYF. DNA for the CDR3: TGCGCCAGCAGCTTGGGCAGCTCTGGAAACACCATATATTTT. Together with reference TRBV5-1 and TRBJ1-3, the CDR3 gives the full variable domain: KAGVTQTPRYLIKTRGQQVTLSCSPISGHRSVSWYQQTPGQGLQFLFEYFSETQRNKGNFPGRFSGRQFSNSRSEMNVSTLELGDSALYLCASSLGSSGNTIYFGEGSWLTVV.

The chain uses TRBV5-1 and TRBJ1-1; D ambiguous. The V gene's germline CDR1 is SGHRS and CDR2 YFSETQ. V lost 0 bases, J lost 8 bases, and 14 bases lay in between. The CDR3 has 14 residues. CDR3 loop: CASSLDTIFLEAFF. Written as DNA, the CDR3 is TGCGCCAGCAGCTTGGACACTATTTTCCTCGAAGCTTTCTTT.

This clone was seen only once. The chain employs TRBV4-1 and TRBJ2-7; 10 bases are a match to TRBD1. The CDR3 length is 16 residues. J lost 4 bases, V lost 1 base, and 7 bases had no gene match. Germline V lookup: CDR1 MGHRA, CDR2 YSYEKL. The CDR3 region is CASSQGPRDRGYEQYF. The CDR3 DNA sequence: TGCGCCAGCAGCCAAGGCCCAAGGGACAGGGGATACGAGCAGTACTTC.

The chain links TRBV5-5 to TRBJ2-7, with TRBD1 matching 7 bases. The length of the CDR3 is 14 residues. Unmatched junction bases numbered 10, after V lost 8 bases and J lost 2 bases. CDR1 is SGHKS and CDR2 is YYEKEE in the germline V gene (reference sequence). The CDR3 nucleotides read TGTGCCAGTAGAAGTCGAGACAGGGCCTACGAGCAGTACTTC. Encoded protein: CASRSRDRAYEQYF.

The table lists this clone with a count of one. J is TRBJ1-5 and V is TRBV6-5; 7 nucleotides line up with TRBD1. V shed 5 bases, J shed 6 bases, and the junction held 7 bases outside the gene matches. CDR3 length equals 14 residues. Germline V gene lookup returns CDR1 MNHEY and CDR2 SVGAGI. CDR3 region: CASSRQGGGQPQHF. CDR3 DNA: TGTGCCAGCAGTCGACAGGGAGGAGGTCAGCCCCAGCATTTT.

V gene TRBV4-2 combines with J gene TRBJ2-3; D might be TRBD1 (5 bases). The germline V gene has CDR1 LGHNA and CDR2 YNFKEQ. This CDR3 is built from 16 residues. Trimming stripped 0 bases from V and 0 bases from J, with 10 bases between. The CDR3 sequence is CASSQDLQASTDTQYF. DNA for the CDR3: TGTGCCAGCAGCCAAGATCTACAGGCCAGCACAGATACGCAGTATTTT.

The chain links TRBV6-5 to TRBJ2-3; 10 nucleotides match TRBD1. Germline V gives CDR1 MNHEY, CDR2 SVGAGI. There are 16 residues in the CDR3. Losses at the gene ends were 4 bases for V and 2 bases for J; bases not matched to a gene: 6. Here the CDR3 reads CASSSRTGGDTDTQYF. Here the CDR3 DNA reads TGTGCCAGCAGTTCGAGGACAGGGGGGGACACAGATACGCAGTATTTT.

The chain has TRBV10-3 and TRBJ2-5, with 9 bases that match TRBD1. J lost 4 bases, V lost 7 bases, and 4 bases had no gene match. Germline loops: CDR1 ENHRY, CDR2 SYGVKD. CDR3 length: 13 residues. For the CDR3, the DNA is TGTGCCATCACTAAGGACAGGGGAGAGACCCAGTACTTC. The encoded protein is CAITKDRGETQYF.

The chain links TRBV6-6 to TRBJ2-2; TRBD1 is a possible D gene (5 bases). Trimming shortened V by 7 bases and J by 3 bases, and 12 bases separated the two germline ends. Germline loops: CDR1 MNHNY, CDR2 SVGAGI (reference sequence). The CDR3 sequence is 14 residues long. CDR3 loop: CASILDSHTGELFF. CDR3 DNA sequence: TGTGCCAGCATCTTAGACAGTCACACCGGGGAGCTGTTTTTT.

The V call is TRBV7-7, the J call TRBJ1-4; the D gene is possibly TRBD1 (6 bases). The germline V gene has CDR1 SSHAT and CDR2 FNYEAQ (reference sequence). The V end was cut by 5 bases, the J end by 3 bases, with 13 bases between. CDR3 length: 15 residues. Here the CDR3 DNA reads TGTGCCAGCAGCAGCACCAGGGGTCCTAATGAAAAACTGTTTTTT. Translated: CASSSTRGPNEKLFF.

This chain connects TRBV7-6 to TRBJ1-2; no definite D call. Germline loops: CDR1 SGHVS, CDR2 FNYEAQ. Deletions cut 1 base from V and 4 bases from J, with 7 bases between. The CDR3 totals 13 residues. The CDR3 DNA reads as TGTGCCAGCAGCTTAGGGAGTATCTATGGCTACACCTTC. This translates into CASSLGSIYGYTF.

V gene TRBV29-1 combines with J gene TRBJ2-7; 9 bases are shared with TRBD1. CDR3 length: 12 residues. Germline trimming cut 7 bases from V and 4 bases from J; bases unmatched to any gene: 5. Germline CDR1 is SQVTM and CDR2 is ANQGSEA. The CDR3 reads CSAGTGRYEQYF. The CDR3 DNA sequence: TGCAGCGCCGGGACAGGGCGGTACGAGCAGTACTTC.

The chain couples TRBV7-2 to TRBJ2-7; unclear D gene. Germline-derived CDR1 and CDR2 are SGHTA and FQGNSA. Between the trimmed V and J ends, which lost 1 base and 2 bases, there was a span of 6 bases. The CDR3 has 13 residues. The CDR3 region has the DNA TGTGCCAGCAGCTTAGATCATCCCTACGAGCAGTACTTC. Protein product: CASSLDHPYEQYF.

The CDR3 region is CASSLGLAAETQYF. The CDR3 bases are TGTGCCAGCAGCTTAGGGCTGGCCGCAGAGACCCAGTACTTC. The gene calls are TRBV7-9 and TRBJ2-5, with D uncertain. V was cut by 1 base and J by 4 bases, with 10 bases left in between. Germline CDR1 is SEHNR and CDR2 is FQNEAQ (reference sequence). CDR3 length: 14 amino acids. Filled out from reference TRBV7-9 and TRBJ2-5, the complete variable domain reads DTGVSQNPRHKITKRGQNVTFRCDPISEHNRLYWYRQTLGQGPEFLTYFQNEAQLEKSRLLSDRFSAERPKGSFSTLEIQRTEQGDSAMYLCASSLGLAAETQYFGPGTRLLVL.

This clone was found a few times. The chain employs TRBV12-5 and TRBJ1-1, with D hard to call. CDR3 size: 14 residues. Germline CDR1 LGHNT, CDR2 FRNRAP. Trimming left V 7 bases short and J 0 bases short, with 12 bases between. Here the CDR3 DNA reads TGTGCTAGTGCGGCGGATCATATGAACACTGAAGCTTTCTTT. Protein product: CASAADHMNTEAFF.

This clone has just one count. The V call is TRBV7-9, the J call TRBJ1-2, with D possibly TRBD1 on 6 matching bases. Germline V gives CDR1 SEHNR, CDR2 FQNEAQ (reference sequence). The CDR3 consists of 14 residues. V lost 3 bases and J 2 bases, leaving 10 bases between the germline ends. The DNA for the CDR3 is TGTGCCAGCAGCTTCTCAGGGGCGAACTATGGCTACACCTTC. This sequence encodes CASSFSGANYGYTF.